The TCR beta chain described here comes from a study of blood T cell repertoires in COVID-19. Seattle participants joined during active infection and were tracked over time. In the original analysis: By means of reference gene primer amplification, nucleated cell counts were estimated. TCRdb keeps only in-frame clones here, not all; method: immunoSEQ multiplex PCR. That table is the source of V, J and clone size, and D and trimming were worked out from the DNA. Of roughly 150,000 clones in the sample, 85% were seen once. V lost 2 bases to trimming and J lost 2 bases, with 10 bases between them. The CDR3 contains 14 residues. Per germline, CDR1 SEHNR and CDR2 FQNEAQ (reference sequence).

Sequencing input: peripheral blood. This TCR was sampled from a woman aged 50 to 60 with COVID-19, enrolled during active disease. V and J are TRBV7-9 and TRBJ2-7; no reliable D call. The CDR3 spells CASSLTSEPYEQYF. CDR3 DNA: TGTGCCAGCAGCTTAACCAGCGAACCCTACGAGCAGTACTTC.